A selection of T cell receptor beta chains follows, all from one sample in a study of CD8 T cells in ankylosing spondylitis. TCRdb processed the 5' RACE reads anew with MiXCR; each CDR3 protein has one entry. The table records more than 20,000 distinct CDR3 sequences, over 10% of them present only once. The material sequenced was blood. The receptors shown here come from a male donor with ankylosing spondylitis or in good health (not recorded which). The CDR3 runs from the conserved cysteine through the conserved F or W. The D gene is left open where the match is weak. Not all rows give a size; the values are once, few, many and, for expanded clones, a class.

d_call j_call v_call clone_size cdr3_aa cdr3_nt
- TRBJ2-1 TRBV7-9 few CASSLGGDEQFF TGTGCCAGCAGCTTAGGAGGGGATGAGCAGTTCTTC
- TRBJ2-1 TRBV6-2/TRBV6-3 many CASSYPKGNRPNEQFF TGTGCCAGCAGTTACCCCAAAGGGAACCGGCCCAATGAGCAGTTCTTC
TRBD1 TRBJ2-1 TRBV20-1 - CSARGTGLYNEQFF TGCAGTGCTAGAGGGACAGGGTTATACAATGAGCAGTTCTTC
TRBD1 TRBJ2-2 TRBV10-3 - CAISERQGALTGELFF TGTGCCATCAGTGAGCGACAGGGGGCGCTCACTGGGGAGCTGTTTTTT
TRBD1 TRBJ2-5 TRBV28 - CASSTRDRGKVTQYF TGTGCCAGCAGTACCAGGGACAGGGGAAAGGTGACCCAGTACTTC
- TRBJ2-3 TRBV7-2 many CASSTNRGLSTDTQYF TGTGCCAGCAGCACAAACCGGGGGTTGAGCACAGATACGCAGTATTTT
TRBD1 TRBJ2-4 TRBV6-2/TRBV6-3 many CATNTGALGKNIQYF TGTGCCACCAACACAGGGGCGCTAGGCAAAAACATTCAGTACTTC
- TRBJ2-3 TRBV20-1 - CSAPLKRTDTQYF TGCAGTGCTCCCCTAAAACGCACAGATACGCAGTATTTT
TRBD1 TRBJ2-1 TRBV28 - CASSLPGTGTYNEQFF TGTGCCAGCAGTTTGCCCGGGACAGGGACTTACAATGAGCAGTTCTTC
- TRBJ1-3 TRBV29-1 few CSVEGLGNTIYF TGCAGCGTTGAGGGGCTGGGAAACACCATATATTTT
TRBD1 TRBJ2-3 TRBV28 - CASSPGDRVSDTQYF TGTGCCAGCAGTCCGGGGGACAGGGTATCAGATACGCAGTATTTT
TRBD1 TRBJ2-3 TRBV2 many CASSELGTGGADTQYF TGTGCCAGCAGTGAATTGGGGACAGGGGGCGCAGATACGCAGTATTTT
TRBD1 TRBJ2-2 TRBV7-9 many CASSSPGQGASHGELFF TGTGCCAGCAGCAGCCCGGGACAGGGGGCGTCGCACGGGGAGCTGTTTTTT
- TRBJ1-1 TRBV28 few CVRGRLNTEAFF TGTGTCAGGGGCAGATTGAACACTGAAGCTTTCTTT
TRBD1 TRBJ1-4 TRBV4-3 few CASSRLRGPGEKLFF TGCGCCAGCAGCCGCCTCAGGGGGCCGGGTGAAAAACTGTTTTTT
TRBD2 TRBJ2-1 TRBV14 few CASSQLTSGPYNEQFF TGTGCCAGCAGCCAGTTAACTAGCGGGCCTTACAATGAGCAGTTCTTC
- TRBJ2-1 TRBV7-2 - CASSLATSRSYNEQFF TGTGCCAGCAGCTTAGCGACTTCCCGCTCCTACAATGAGCAGTTCTTC
- TRBJ2-2 TRBV21-1 - CASTPVAGELFF TGTGCCAGCACCCCCGTGGCCGGGGAGCTGTTTTTT
TRBD2 TRBJ2-3 TRBV20-1 few CSAVAGESTDTQYF TGCAGTGCTGTAGCGGGGGAAAGCACAGATACGCAGTATTTT
- TRBJ2-7 TRBV12-3/TRBV12-4 many CASTSPGQVYEQYF TGTGCCAGCACTTCCCCGGGACAAGTCTACGAGCAGTACTTC
- TRBJ1-2 TRBV5-1 medium-sized CASSSSRGLEGYTF TGCGCCAGCAGCTCATCCCGGGGCCTGGAGGGCTACACCTTC
- TRBJ2-4 TRBV7-2 few CASSSRTGAKNIQYF TGTGCCAGCAGCTCGAGAACCGGGGCCAAAAACATTCAGTACTTC
TRBD2 TRBJ2-1 TRBV20-1 many CSAKRTSGGAYNEQFF TGCAGTGCCAAAAGGACTAGCGGGGGGGCTTACAATGAGCAGTTCTTC
- TRBJ2-2 TRBV6-1 few CASSELANTGELFF TGTGCCAGCAGTGAACTAGCGAACACCGGGGAGCTGTTTTTT
TRBD1 TRBJ2-3 TRBV2 few CASRTQGSTDTQYF TGTGCCAGCAGGACACAGGGGTCCACAGATACGCAGTATTTT
- TRBJ1-1 TRBV15 - CATSRGRNTEAFF TGTGCCACCAGCAGAGGACGGAACACTGAAGCTTTCTTT
TRBD2 TRBJ2-3 TRBV29-1 medium-sized CSVSGGSTDTQYF TGCAGCGTTAGCGGGGGGTCCACAGATACGCAGTATTTT
- TRBJ2-1 TRBV7-3 few CASGAGPSNEQFF TGTGCCAGTGGTGCGGGCCCCTCTAATGAGCAGTTCTTC
- TRBJ2-2 TRBV12-3/TRBV12-4 - CASGHSGGELFF TGTGCCAGCGGTCACAGCGGCGGGGAGCTGTTTTTT
TRBD2 TRBJ2-7 TRBV7-9 many CASSYKAGDINNEQYF TGTGCCAGCAGCTATAAGGCGGGAGATATTAATAACGAGCAGTACTTC
TRBD1 TRBJ2-7 TRBV29-1 few CSVEDQGVVQYF TGCAGCGTTGAAGATCAGGGGGTCGTGCAGTACTTC
- TRBJ1-1 TRBV7-2 many CASSLVTAAGFSEAFF TGTGCCAGCAGCTTAGTAACTGCGGCGGGGTTCTCTGAAGCTTTCTTT
- TRBJ2-5 TRBV5-1 few CASSFQPTGETQYF TGCGCCAGCAGCTTTCAACCGACCGGAGAGACCCAGTACTTC
TRBD1 TRBJ2-2 TRBV6-4 - CASSGTGDTGELFF TGTGCCAGCAGTGGGACAGGGGACACCGGGGAGCTGTTTTTT
TRBD2 TRBJ2-2 TRBV12-3/TRBV12-4 - CASSVSGGSGELFF TGTGCCAGCAGTGTAAGCGGGGGGTCCGGGGAGCTGTTTTTT
- TRBJ2-5 TRBV20-1 - CSARPRPGLETQYF TGCAGTGCTAGACCACGCCCAGGGCTGGAGACCCAGTACTTC
- TRBJ2-2 TRBV11-2 many CASSLVVTGELFF TGTGCCAGCAGCTTAGTTGTCACCGGGGAGCTGTTTTTT
- TRBJ1-2 TRBV18 few CASSPSGNYGYTF TGTGCCAGCTCACCATCAGGGAACTATGGCTACACCTTC
TRBD2 TRBJ2-3 TRBV7-2 many CASSSWTSGTQDTQYF TGTGCCAGCAGCTCATGGACTAGCGGGACGCAAGATACGCAGTATTTT
TRBD1 TRBJ2-1 TRBV7-9 many CASSAGQGAYNEQFF TGTGCCAGCAGCGCGGGACAGGGGGCTTACAATGAGCAGTTCTTC
- TRBJ2-1 TRBV14 few CASSQDWSGEAHNEQFF TGTGCCAGCAGCCAAGATTGGTCCGGGGAGGCGCATAATGAGCAGTTCTTC
- TRBJ2-1 TRBV5-1 medium-sized CASSLKNGGGYNEQFF TGCGCCAGCAGCCTGAAAAATGGGGGTGGCTACAATGAGCAGTTCTTC
- TRBJ2-3 TRBV9 many CASSVAKGAYTDTQYF TGTGCCAGCAGCGTAGCCAAGGGAGCTTACACAGATACGCAGTATTTT
- TRBJ2-3 TRBV7-9 many CASSLAGSGTDTQYF TGTGCCAGCAGCTTAGCGGGGAGTGGCACAGATACGCAGTATTTT
TRBD1 TRBJ2-7 TRBV7-2 - CASSSRTGGYEQYF TGTGCCAGCAGCTCCCGGACAGGGGGCTACGAGCAGTACTTC
TRBD1 TRBJ2-7 TRBV29-1 many CSARTGRNEQYF TGCAGCGCGAGGACAGGGAGGAACGAGCAGTACTTC
TRBD2 TRBJ2-7 TRBV2 many CASSAGLAETEQYF TGTGCCAGCAGCGCTGGACTAGCGGAAACCGAGCAGTACTTC
- TRBJ2-1 TRBV14 - CASSHPTLWAHYNEQFF TGTGCCAGCAGCCACCCCACCCTTTGGGCCCACTACAATGAGCAGTTCTTC
TRBD1 TRBJ1-1 TRBV27 - CASSTRTGLPTEAFF TGTGCCAGCAGTACTCGGACAGGACTGCCCACTGAAGCTTTCTTT
- TRBJ1-4 TRBV10-3 few CAISSSGATNEKLFF TGTGCCATCAGTTCCTCTGGGGCAACTAATGAAAAACTGTTTTTT
- TRBJ2-5 TRBV6-2/TRBV6-3 many CASRLQETQYF TGTGCCAGCAGGCTCCAAGAGACCCAGTACTTC
TRBD1 TRBJ2-7 TRBV29-1 many CSVAGGRQGAYEQYF TGCAGCGTTGCCGGGGGGCGACAGGGGGCCTACGAGCAGTACTTC
TRBD2 TRBJ2-1 TRBV12-3/TRBV12-4 few CASSLAGGNYNEQFF TGTGCCAGCAGTTTAGCGGGGGGGAACTACAATGAGCAGTTCTTC
- TRBJ2-1 TRBV2 many CASSVYNEQFF TGTGCCAGCAGTGTTTACAATGAGCAGTTCTTC
TRBD1 TRBJ2-1 TRBV20-1 few CSAGGQGNEQFF TGCAGTGCAGGGGGCCAAGGTAATGAGCAGTTCTTC
- TRBJ2-1 TRBV6-6 many CASSIEGTQFF TGTGCCAGCAGCATCGAAGGGACCCAGTTCTTC